A selection of T cell receptor beta chains follows, all from one sample in a study of cytomegalovirus exposure and HLA in healthy donors. Profiled with immunoSEQ multiplex PCR; TCRdb holds only in-frame clones, not every one. The sample shows roughly 100,000 clones, about 70% of them seen only once. Sequencing was performed on PBMCs. These TCRs come from a man aged 30 to 45 in good health and CMV-seronegative. CDR3s include the opening cysteine and the closing phenylalanine or tryptophan. D genes are given only for firm matches. Size is stated for part of the rows, as once, few or many counts, or as a class when the clone is expanded.

TRBV18	.	.	TRBJ2-7	CASSPLPAYEQYF	TGTGCCAGCTCACCACTTCCTGCCTACGAGCAGTACTTC
TRBV6-5	.	.	TRBJ2-7	CASSYSPSSYYEQYF	TGTGCCAGCAGTTACTCCCCCAGTTCTTACTACGAGCAGTACTTC
TRBV11-2	few	TRBD2	TRBJ2-1	CASSILKLGGNEQFF	TGTGCCAGCAGCATACTCAAATTGGGAGGGAATGAGCAGTTCTTC
TRBV4-3	.	TRBD1	TRBJ2-3	CASSQNHRGRADTQYF	TGCGCCAGCAGCCAAAACCACAGGGGGCGCGCAGATACGCAGTATTTT
TRBV7-8	.	TRBD1	TRBJ1-2	CASSLSAGGYGYTF	TGTGCCAGCAGCTTAAGCGCAGGGGGCTATGGCTACACCTTC
TRBV7-2	.	TRBD1	TRBJ2-1	CASSPHRGENEQFF	TGTGCCAGCAGCCCACACAGGGGTGAGAATGAGCAGTTCTTC
TRBV19	.	TRBD1	TRBJ1-1	CASSVDRLNTEAFF	TGTGCCAGTAGCGTGGACAGGTTGAACACTGAAGCTTTCTTT
TRBV19	few	TRBD1	TRBJ1-1	CASSPNPPPTTGGGLAFF	TGTGCCAGTAGTCCGAACCCACCACCCACAACAGGGGGCGGATTAGCTTTCTTT
TRBV6-1	.	TRBD1	TRBJ2-7	CASSETPGGSYEQYF	TGTGCCAGCAGTGAAACCCCAGGGGGCTCCTACGAGCAGTACTTC
TRBV5-6	few	TRBD2	TRBJ2-7	CASGRRTSVSHEQYF	TGTGCCAGCGGGCGGCGGACTAGCGTTTCCCACGAGCAGTACTTC
TRBV19	.	.	TRBJ1-1	CASSLYGVMNTEAFF	TGTGCCAGTAGTCTGTACGGAGTCATGAACACTGAAGCTTTCTTT
TRBV7-2	.	TRBD1	TRBJ2-7	CASSLWGQGGEQYF	TGTGCCAGCAGCTTGTGGGGACAGGGAGGCGAGCAGTACTTC
TRBV9	.	.	TRBJ2-5	CASSSGLQETQYF	TGTGCCAGCAGCTCGGGACTTCAAGAGACCCAGTACTTC
TRBV4-3	.	.	TRBJ1-1	CASSQAALGDTEAFF	TGCGCCAGCAGCCAAGCGGCCCTAGGGGACACTGAAGCTTTCTTT
TRBV5-1	.	.	TRBJ2-5	CASSLGWEAQETQYF	TGCGCCAGCAGCTTGGGGTGGGAGGCCCAAGAGACCCAGTACTTC
TRBV6-1	.	.	TRBJ1-1	CASSESVGRRTGTEAFF	TGTGCCAGCAGTGAATCAGTAGGGAGACGGACCGGGACTGAAGCTTTCTTT